The 8 T cell receptor beta chains presented below share a single source sample, sequenced in a study of blood T cell repertoires in COVID-19. The method was immunoSEQ multiplex PCR; TCRdb's version includes in-frame clones alone and lacks a portion of them. Altogether some 150,000 clones are present, approximately 80% being singletons, with the ten largest covering around a tenth. The specimen sequenced was peripheral blood. The receptors were sampled from a woman between 50 and 59 years old with acute or convalescent COVID-19.

The chain is built from TRBV5-8 and TRBJ1-5; TRBD1 might be the D (5 bases). The V end lost 4 bases, the J end lost 4 bases, and 18 bases lay between the germline ends. This CDR3 is 16 amino acids long. CDR1 is SGHTS, CDR2 YDEGEE, per germline. The CDR3 bases are TGTGCCAGCAGCCCCCCTGACCGACAGACAAATCAGCCCCAGCATTTT. It is translated as CASSPPDRQTNQPQHF.

The rearrangement uses TRBV24-1 and TRBJ1-5; no definite D call. V gave up 3 bases and J gave up 0 bases, with 5 bases separating them. CDR1 is KGHDR and CDR2 is SFDVKD in the germline V gene. The length of the CDR3 is 14 residues. DNA of the CDR3: TGTGCCACCAGTGATCCGTATAGCAATCAGCCCCAGCATTTT. Translation gives CATSDPYSNQPQHF.

This clone was detected only a few times. The V and J genes are TRBV3-1 (or the pseudogene TRBV3-2) and TRBJ1-3; possible D gene TRBD1, 6 bases. Trimming stripped 4 bases from V and 0 bases from J, with 7 bases between. The germline CDR1 and CDR2 sequences are LGHDT and YNNKEL (reference sequence). The CDR3 extends over 14 amino acids. CDR3 sequence: CASSPDSSGNTIYF. The CDR3 DNA reads as TGTGCCAGCAGCCCGGACAGCTCTGGAAACACCATATATTTT.

Only a few counts were recorded for this clone. The rearrangement links TRBV5-1 to TRBJ1-2, with D uncertain. The CDR3 is 12 amino acids. Germline-derived CDR1 and CDR2 are SGHRS and YFSETQ. The V end was cut by 0 bases, the J end by 8 bases, with 8 bases between. The chain's CDR3 is CASSLVVGGYTF. DNA for the CDR3: TGCGCCAGCAGCTTGGTTGTGGGCGGCTACACCTTC.

The V gene is TRBV5-1, the J gene TRBJ1-1, with a possible D match to TRBD1 (5 bases). Trimming stripped 0 bases from V and 0 bases from J, with 15 bases between. This CDR3 comprises 17 residues. Germline V CDR1 and CDR2: SGHRS, YFSETQ. Here the CDR3 DNA reads TGCGCCAGCAGCTTGGACCTCGACAGATTCATGAACACTGAAGCTTTCTTT. Residues: CASSLDLDRFMNTEAFF.

This sequence joins TRBV5-1 and TRBJ1-4; 9 bases are a match to TRBD1. This CDR3 is built from 15 residues. Germline CDR1 reads SGHRS; CDR2 reads YFSETQ. V gave up 3 bases and J gave up 5 bases; unmatched junction bases: 5. The CDR3 region is CASSSPGQGNEKLFF. In DNA, the CDR3 is TGCGCCAGCAGCTCGCCGGGACAGGGAAATGAAAAACTGTTTTTT. Looking up the rest from reference TRBV5-1 and TRBJ1-4 gives the full variable domain: KAGVTQTPRYLIKTRGQQVTLSCSPISGHRSVSWYQQTPGQGLQFLFEYFSETQRNKGNFPGRFSGRQFSNSRSEMNVSTLELGDSALYLCASSSPGQGNEKLFFGSGTQLSVL.

The gene calls are TRBV9 and TRBJ1-4; 7 nucleotides match TRBD1. The CDR3 runs 18 residues. Trimming cost V 4 bases and J 7 bases; bases outside gene matches: 19. Germline V CDR1 and CDR2: SGDLS, YYNGEE. DNA of the CDR3: TGTGCCAGCAGCCCCGTCAGATTGAGAACAGGGGCTGTTGAAAAACTGTTTTTT. It is translated as CASSPVRLRTGAVEKLFF.

This clone showed up just once. The gene calls are TRBV19 and TRBJ2-1, with 9 bases matching TRBD1. With V trimmed by 7 bases and J by 6 bases, 13 bases remained unmatched. The V gene's germline CDR1 is LNHDA and CDR2 SQIVND (reference sequence). CDR3 size: 16 residues. This CDR3 is CASNGGRDRAGNEQFF. CDR3 bases: TGTGCCAGTAATGGGGGACGGGACAGGGCCGGCAATGAGCAGTTCTTC.